The 5 T cell receptor beta chains listed next were all sequenced from one sample in a study of radiotherapy plus CTLA-4 blockade in lung cancer. Profiling relied on immunoSEQ multiplex PCR, and the TCRdb table lists in-frame clones only, not all of them. The table lists about 50,000 clones, more than 75% of them singletons. Sequenced material: peripheral blood, taken from a patient treated with radiotherapy plus ipilimumab. The origin of the receptors is a human donor with non-small cell lung cancer whose response to radiotherapy plus ipilimumab could not be evaluated.

As concerns this clone: At one end, the junction sequence differs from germline, possibly due to a read error. This chain connects TRBV7-3 to TRBJ1-5; D is ambiguous. Germline V CDR1 and CDR2: SGHTA, FQGTGA. CDR3 length: 11 amino acids. The CDR3 DNA reads as TGTGCCAGCACCTCTCAGAGGCCCCGGCATTTT. Its translation: CASTSQRPRHF.

V and J are TRBV7-2 and TRBJ2-2; 7 bases fit TRBD2. The germline V gene encodes CDR1 SGHTA and CDR2 FQGNSA. V lost 6 bases and J lost 6; bases outside the gene matches: 19. This CDR3 region has 18 residues. Written as DNA, the CDR3 is TGTGCCAGCAGTCCCCATTGGGGGGAGGGCCCACGTGCCGGGGAGCTGTTTTTT. Amino acid sequence: CASSPHWGEGPRAGELFF.

The CDR3 protein is CASSRPRQGSLSSYEQYF. As DNA, the CDR3 is TGTGCCAGCAGCCGTCCGCGACAGGGAAGCTTGTCCTCCTACGAGCAGTACTTC. The chain couples TRBV7-9 to TRBJ2-7; 7 bases fit TRBD1. The V gene end was trimmed by 5 bases and the J gene end by 0 bases; junction bases not matched to a gene: 16. This CDR3 comprises 18 residues. The germline gives CDR1 SEHNR, CDR2 FQNEAQ (reference sequence).

This chain joins TRBV23-1 and TRBJ1-2; D is unresolved. TRBV23-1 is marked as an open reading frame, function uncertain. Between the trimmed V and J ends, which lost 6 bases and 3 bases, there was a span of 2 bases. The CDR3 totals 10 residues. The CDR3 DNA is TGCGCCAGCAGCGACTATGGCTACACCTTC. Its translation: CASSDYGYTF.

A few counts support this clone. The gene calls are TRBV6-5 and TRBJ2-7, with 8 bases that match TRBD2. This CDR3 contains 14 residues. Germline trimming cut 5 bases from V and 0 bases from J; bases unmatched to any gene: 3. Germline V gene sequence: CDR1 MNHEY, CDR2 SVGAGI. The CDR3 DNA reads TGTGCCAGCAGTGCAGGACTAGCCTCCTACGAGCAGTACTTC. Translation gives CASSAGLASYEQYF.